The 16 T cell receptor beta chains below all came from one sample that was sequenced in a study of T cells in Graves' hyperthyroidism and ophthalmopathy. It was RNA transcripts that yielded the amplified TCR beta CDR3 regions. First-round RT-PCR targeting the TCR CDR3 was performed with the HTBI primer set. MiXCR, run by TCRdb on the multiplex PCR reads, gives a single entry per CDR3 protein. The sample yields fewer than 550,000 distinct CDR3 sequences, approximately 15% seen once. The material sequenced was blood. These receptors originate from a woman in her late teens or twenties with Graves' hyperthyroidism.

The rearrangement uses TRBV5-4 and TRBJ2-3; D possibly corresponds to TRBD2 (7 bases). CDR3 size: 16 residues. V gave up 0 bases and J gave up 1 base, with 12 bases separating them. Germline values: CDR1 SGHNT, CDR2 YYREEE (reference sequence). This CDR3 is CASSLGGLAGTDTQYF. The DNA for the CDR3 is TGTGCCAGCAGCTTGGGGGGGCTAGCGGGCACAGATACGCAGTATTTT.

This clonotype has a handful of counts. The CDR3 loop is CASSPSRALYQNIQYF. CDR3 sequence (DNA): TGTGCCAGCAGCCCCAGCCGAGCCCTTTACCAAAACATTCAGTACTTC. The chain recombines TRBV3-1 with TRBJ2-4; D ambiguous. Germline V gene lookup returns CDR1 LGHDT and CDR2 YNNKEL (reference sequence). The CDR3 has 16 residues. V was cut by 4 bases and J by 5 bases, with 18 bases left in between. The full variable domain, its missing parts supplied by reference TRBV3-1 and TRBJ2-4, is DTAVSQTPKYLVTQMGNDKSIKCEQNLGHDTMYWYKQDSKKFLKIMFSYNNKELIINETVPNRFSPKSPDKAHLNLHINSLELGDSAVYFCASSPSRALYQNIQYFGAGTRLSVL.

There are many counts of this clonotype. The CDR3 is CASREGFYGYTF. CDR3 DNA: TGTGCCAGCCGAGAAGGCTTCTATGGCTACACCTTC. V and J are TRBV2 and TRBJ1-2; no firm D call. Germline V gene sequence: CDR1 SNHLY, CDR2 FYNNEI. V lost 8 bases to trimming and J lost 4 bases, with 11 bases between them. This CDR3 region has 12 residues. Combining the CDR3 with reference TRBV2 and TRBJ1-2 gives the whole variable domain EPEVTQTPSHQVTQMGQEVILRCVPISNHLYFYWYRQILGQKVEFLVSFYNNEISEKSEIFDDQFSVERPDGSNFTLKIRSTKLEDSAMYFCASREGFYGYTFGSGTRLTVV.

This chain uses TRBV12-3 or TRBV12-4 with TRBJ2-1, with a weak D call TRBD2 (6 bases). The CDR3 consists of 13 residues. V dropped 9 bases and J dropped 4 bases, with 13 bases sitting between them. CDR3: CASSGGRYNEQFF. The CDR3 DNA follows: TGTGCCAGTAGCGGAGGGAGATACAATGAGCAGTTCTTC.

Only a few counts were recorded for this clonotype. V and J are TRBV20-1 and TRBJ1-6, with 7 bases identical to TRBD1. Looked up from germline, CDR1 is DFQATT and CDR2 is SNEGSKA (reference sequence). This CDR3 is 17 amino acids long. V gave up 6 bases and J gave up 0 bases; unmatched junction bases: 11. CDR3 nucleotide sequence: TGCAGTGCCACCCCGGGACAGTCGAGCTCCTATAATTCACCCCTCCACTTT. Residues: CSATPGQSSSYNSPLHF.

This clonotype was seen many times. V is TRBV10-3 and J is TRBJ2-1; D not certain. Between the trimmed V and J ends, which lost 2 bases and 7 bases, there was a span of 6 bases. CDR1 is ENHRY, CDR2 SYGVKD, per germline. The CDR3 is 12 residues long. The CDR3 nucleotides are TGTGCCATCAGTGAGACGAGTAATGAGCAGTTCTTC. This encodes CAISETSNEQFF.

This clonotype was detected only once. The V and J genes are TRBV7-2 and TRBJ2-7, with 11 bases fitting TRBD1. The CDR3 consists of 16 residues. Germline CDR1 reads SGHTA; CDR2 reads FQGNSA. The V segment lost 8 bases and the J segment 0 bases; nucleotides outside the gene matches: 9. As DNA, the CDR3 is TGTGCCAGCCGATCACAGGGACAGGGGGTCTCCTACGAGCAGTACTTC. This sequence encodes CASRSQGQGVSYEQYF.

This clonotype has a count of ten or more. The chain joins TRBV27 to TRBJ2-2; perhaps TRBD2 as D (7 bases). Looked up from germline, CDR1 is MNHEY and CDR2 is SMNVEV (reference sequence). This CDR3 is 15 amino acids long. Trimming pared 8 bases from V and 7 bases from J, leaving 20 bases between. CDR3 amino acids: CASSPGAGASGELFF. DNA of the CDR3: TGTGCCAGCTCTCCCGGCGCGGGGGCGAGCGGGGAGCTGTTTTTT.

V gene TRBV19 combines with J gene TRBJ2-7; D possibly matches TRBD1 or TRBD2 (7 bases each). Trimming removed 3 bases at V and 2 bases at J, with 14 bases between. Germline V CDR1 and CDR2: LNHDA, SQIVND (reference sequence). The CDR3 loop spans 15 amino acids. The CDR3 protein is CASSMSRGGAYEQYF. CDR3 bases: TGTGCCAGTAGTATGTCCAGGGGGGGAGCCTACGAGCAGTACTTC.

This clonotype was detected a few times. This chain connects TRBV27 to TRBJ2-3, with D uncertain. Per germline, CDR1 MNHEY and CDR2 SMNVEV (reference sequence). V was cut by 2 bases and J by 0 bases, with 15 bases left in between. The CDR3 extends over 17 amino acids. CDR3 region: CASSLLGQIFSTDTQYF. As DNA, the CDR3 is TGTGCCAGCAGTTTACTCGGGCAGATTTTTAGCACAGATACGCAGTATTTT.

This clonotype was counted ten times or more. The chain recombines TRBV6-1 with TRBJ2-7, with TRBD2 matching 9 bases. Trimming at V came to 2 bases and at J to 4 bases, leaving 6 bases not matched to a gene. This CDR3 has 15 amino acids. Germline CDR1 is MNHNS and CDR2 is SASEGT. For the CDR3, the DNA is TGTGCCAGCAGTGAACCCCCAGCGGGAGGTTACGAGCAGTACTTC. Its translation is CASSEPPAGGYEQYF.

This clonotype has a handful of counts. V and J are TRBV5-6 and TRBJ2-2, with 13 bases aligning to TRBD2. From germline, CDR1 is SGHDT and CDR2 YYEEEE. This CDR3 is built from 16 residues. J lost 5 bases, V lost 4 bases, and 5 bases had no gene match. The CDR3 region is CASSQTSGRYTGELFF. CDR3 DNA: TGTGCCAGCAGCCAGACTAGCGGGAGGTATACCGGGGAGCTGTTTTTT.

The sample holds many counts of this clonotype. The chain recombines TRBV28 with TRBJ2-1, with D possibly matching TRBD2 (5 bases). CDR1 and CDR2 (germline): MDHEN, SYDVKM. This CDR3 spans 14 amino acids. Trimming removed 6 bases at V and 6 bases at J, with 15 bases between. The CDR3 is CASSPKGSGNEQFF. The CDR3 DNA follows: TGTGCCAGCAGCCCCAAGGGAAGCGGCAATGAGCAGTTCTTC.

This clonotype showed up many times. The chain is built from TRBV12-3 or TRBV12-4 and TRBJ1-6; D is ambiguous. The CDR3 contains 16 residues. V lost 5 bases, J lost 0 bases, and 11 bases lay in between. The CDR3 sequence: CASSLSGSSYNSPLHF. The DNA of the CDR3 is TGTGCCAGCAGTCTCAGCGGCAGCTCCTATAATTCACCCCTCCACTTT.

The V gene is TRBV5-1, the J gene TRBJ2-1; 10 positions agree with TRBD2. This CDR3 comprises 13 residues. Germline V lookup: CDR1 SGHRS, CDR2 YFSETQ. V trimming: 4 bases; J trimming: 9 bases; junction bases outside the gene matches: 4. The DNA of the CDR3 is TGCGCCAGCAGCATCCGGACTAGCGGTGAGCAGTTCTTC. As protein: CASSIRTSGEQFF.

This clonotype was recorded at least ten times. The V gene is TRBV6-6, the J gene TRBJ2-1; D tentatively fits TRBD1 or TRBD2 (5 bases each). The CDR3 spans 15 residues. Germline CDR1 is MNHNY and CDR2 is SVGAGI (reference sequence). Deletions cut 0 bases from V and 6 bases from J, with 12 bases between. In nucleotides, the CDR3 is TGTGCCAGCAGTTACTCGGGGGAGTACCCCAATGAGCAGTTCTTC. It codes for CASSYSGEYPNEQFF.